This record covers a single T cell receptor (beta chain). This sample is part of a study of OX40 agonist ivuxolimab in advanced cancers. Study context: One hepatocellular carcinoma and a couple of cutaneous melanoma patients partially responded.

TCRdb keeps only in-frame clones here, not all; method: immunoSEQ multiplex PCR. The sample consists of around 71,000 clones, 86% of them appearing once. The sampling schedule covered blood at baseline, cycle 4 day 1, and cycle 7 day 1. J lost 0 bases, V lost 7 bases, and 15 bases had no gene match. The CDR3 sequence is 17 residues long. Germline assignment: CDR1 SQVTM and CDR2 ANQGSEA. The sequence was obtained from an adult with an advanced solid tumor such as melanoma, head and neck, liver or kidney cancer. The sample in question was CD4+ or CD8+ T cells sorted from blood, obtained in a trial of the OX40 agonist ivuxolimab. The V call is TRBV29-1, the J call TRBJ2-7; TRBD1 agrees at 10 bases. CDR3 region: CSAVAWGQGSSSYEQYF. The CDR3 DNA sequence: TGCAGCGCCGTGGCCTGGGGACAGGGGTCTAGCTCCTACGAGCAGTACTTC.